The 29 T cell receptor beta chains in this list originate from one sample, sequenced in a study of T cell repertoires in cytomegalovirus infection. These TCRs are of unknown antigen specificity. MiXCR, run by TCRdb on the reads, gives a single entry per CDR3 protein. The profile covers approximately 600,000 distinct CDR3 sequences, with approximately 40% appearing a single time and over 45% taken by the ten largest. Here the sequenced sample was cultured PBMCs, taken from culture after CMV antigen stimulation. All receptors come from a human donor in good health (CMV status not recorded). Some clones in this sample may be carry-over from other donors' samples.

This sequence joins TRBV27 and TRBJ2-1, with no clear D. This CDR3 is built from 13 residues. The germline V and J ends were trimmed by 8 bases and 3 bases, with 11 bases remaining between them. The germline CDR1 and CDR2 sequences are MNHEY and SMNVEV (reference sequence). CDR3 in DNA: TGTGCCAGCTCAGTAAGGCTCTACAATGAGCAGTTCTTC. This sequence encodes CASSVRLYNEQFF.

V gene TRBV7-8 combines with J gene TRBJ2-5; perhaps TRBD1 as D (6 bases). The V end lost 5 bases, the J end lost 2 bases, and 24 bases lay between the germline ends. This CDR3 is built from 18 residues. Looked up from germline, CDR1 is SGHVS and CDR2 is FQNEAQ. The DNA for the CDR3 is TGTGCCAGCAGCGCCCCCCCCTGGGGGCCGGCGGATCAAGAGACCCAGTACTTC. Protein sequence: CASSAPPWGPADQETQYF.

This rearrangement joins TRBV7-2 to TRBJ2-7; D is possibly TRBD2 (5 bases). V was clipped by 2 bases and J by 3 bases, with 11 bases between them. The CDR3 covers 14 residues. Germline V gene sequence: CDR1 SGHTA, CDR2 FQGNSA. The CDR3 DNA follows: TGTGCCAGCAGCTTATCCAGCGGCAACTACGAGCAGTACTTC. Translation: CASSLSSGNYEQYF.

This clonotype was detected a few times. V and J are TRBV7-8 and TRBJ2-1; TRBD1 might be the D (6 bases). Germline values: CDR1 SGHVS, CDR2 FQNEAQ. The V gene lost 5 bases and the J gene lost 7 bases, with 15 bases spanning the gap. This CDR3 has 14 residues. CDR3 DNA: TGTGCCAGCAGCAAAATGACAGGATTTAATGAGCAGTTCTTC. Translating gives CASSKMTGFNEQFF.

The CDR3, as DNA: TGCAGCGTGGAGGGGACTAGCGGGAGTAGGGTCCAAGAGACCCAGTACTTC. This encodes CSVEGTSGSRVQETQYF. The chain combines TRBV29-1 with TRBJ2-5, with TRBD2 matching over 14 bases. With 6 bases clipped from V and 1 base from J, the junction kept 10 bases outside the gene matches. Per germline, CDR1 SQVTM and CDR2 ANQGSEA. This CDR3 is 17 amino acids long.

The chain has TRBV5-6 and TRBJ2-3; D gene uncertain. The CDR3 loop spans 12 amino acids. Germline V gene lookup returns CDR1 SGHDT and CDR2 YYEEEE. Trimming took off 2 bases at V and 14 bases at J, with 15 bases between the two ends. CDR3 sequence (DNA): TGTGCCAGCAGCTTAGACGCGTCCGAGGCGTATTTT. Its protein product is CASSLDASEAYF.

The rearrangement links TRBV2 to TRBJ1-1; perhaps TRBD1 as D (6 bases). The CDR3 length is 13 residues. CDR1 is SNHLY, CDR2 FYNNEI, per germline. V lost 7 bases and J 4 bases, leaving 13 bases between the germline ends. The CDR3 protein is CASTPGAGTEAFF. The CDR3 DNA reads TGTGCCAGCACACCAGGGGCAGGCACTGAAGCTTTCTTT.

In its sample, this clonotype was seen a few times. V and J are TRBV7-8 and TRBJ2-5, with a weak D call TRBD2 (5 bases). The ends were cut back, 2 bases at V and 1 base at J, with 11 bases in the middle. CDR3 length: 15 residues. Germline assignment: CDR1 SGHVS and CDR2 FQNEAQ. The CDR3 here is CASSLSRGLQETQYF. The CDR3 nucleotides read TGTGCCAGCAGCTTATCTCGCGGACTCCAAGAGACCCAGTACTTC.

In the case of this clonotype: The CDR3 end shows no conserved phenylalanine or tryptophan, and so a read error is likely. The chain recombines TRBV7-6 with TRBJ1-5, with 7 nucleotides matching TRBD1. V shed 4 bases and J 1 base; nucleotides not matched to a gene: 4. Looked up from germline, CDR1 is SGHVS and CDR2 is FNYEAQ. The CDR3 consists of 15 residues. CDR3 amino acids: CASSSTGASNQPQHV. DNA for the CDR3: TGTGCCAGCAGCTCCACAGGGGCAAGCAATCAGCCCCAGCATGTT.

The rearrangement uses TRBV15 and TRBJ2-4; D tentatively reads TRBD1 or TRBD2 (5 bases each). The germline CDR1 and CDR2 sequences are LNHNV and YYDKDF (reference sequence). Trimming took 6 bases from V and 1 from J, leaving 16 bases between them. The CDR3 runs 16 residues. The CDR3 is CATSPGTAAAKNIQYF. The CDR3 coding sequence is TGTGCCACCAGTCCAGGGACGGCTGCTGCCAAAAACATTCAGTACTTC.

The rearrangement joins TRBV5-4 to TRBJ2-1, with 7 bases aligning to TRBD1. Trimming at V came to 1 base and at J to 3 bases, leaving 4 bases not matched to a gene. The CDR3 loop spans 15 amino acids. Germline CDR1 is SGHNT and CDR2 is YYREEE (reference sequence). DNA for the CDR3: TGTGCCAGCAGCTTGAACAGGGGAGACTACAATGAGCAGTTCTTC. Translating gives CASSLNRGDYNEQFF. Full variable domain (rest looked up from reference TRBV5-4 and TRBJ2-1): ETGVTQSPTHLIKTRGQQVTLRCSSQSGHNTVSWYQQALGQGPQFIFQYYREEENGRGNFPPRFSGLQFPNYSSELNVNALELDDSALYLCASSLNRGDYNEQFFGPGTRLTVL.

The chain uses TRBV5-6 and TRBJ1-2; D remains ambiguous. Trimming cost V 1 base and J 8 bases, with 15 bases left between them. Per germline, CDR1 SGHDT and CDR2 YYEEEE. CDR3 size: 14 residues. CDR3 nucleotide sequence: TGTGCCAGCAGCTTGCGGGCGGTCGGGCGAGGCTACACCTTC. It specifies CASSLRAVGRGYTF.

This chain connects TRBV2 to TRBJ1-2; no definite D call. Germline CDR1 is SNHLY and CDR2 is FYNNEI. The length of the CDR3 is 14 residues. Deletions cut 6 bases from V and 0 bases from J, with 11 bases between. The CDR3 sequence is CASRTNGANYGYTF. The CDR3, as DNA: TGTGCCAGCAGGACAAACGGAGCTAACTATGGCTACACCTTC.

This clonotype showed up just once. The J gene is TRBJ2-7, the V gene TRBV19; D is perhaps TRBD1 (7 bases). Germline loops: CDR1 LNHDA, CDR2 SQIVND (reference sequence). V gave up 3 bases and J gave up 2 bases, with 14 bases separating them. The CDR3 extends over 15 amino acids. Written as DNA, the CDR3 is TGTGCCAGTAGTATTCAGGCGGGACAGACCTACGAGCAGTACTTC. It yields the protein CASSIQAGQTYEQYF.

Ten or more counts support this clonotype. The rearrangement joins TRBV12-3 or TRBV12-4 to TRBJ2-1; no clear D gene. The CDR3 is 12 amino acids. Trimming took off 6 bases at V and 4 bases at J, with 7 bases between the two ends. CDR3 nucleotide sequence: TGTGCCAGCAGCAGTTTTTACAATGAGCAGTTCTTC. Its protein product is CASSSFYNEQFF.

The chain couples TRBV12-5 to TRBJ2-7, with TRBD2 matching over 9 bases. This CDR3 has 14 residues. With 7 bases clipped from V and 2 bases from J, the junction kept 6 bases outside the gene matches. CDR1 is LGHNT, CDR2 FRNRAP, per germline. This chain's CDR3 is CASAAGGPPYEQYF. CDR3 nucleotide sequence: TGTGCTAGTGCCGCGGGAGGGCCTCCCTACGAGCAGTACTTC. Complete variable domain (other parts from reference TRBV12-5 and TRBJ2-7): DARVTQTPRHKVTEMGQEVTMRCQPILGHNTVFWYRQTMMQGLELLAYFRNRAPLDDSGMPKDRFSAEMPDATLATLKIQPSEPRDSAVYFCASAAGGPPYEQYFGPGTRLTVT.

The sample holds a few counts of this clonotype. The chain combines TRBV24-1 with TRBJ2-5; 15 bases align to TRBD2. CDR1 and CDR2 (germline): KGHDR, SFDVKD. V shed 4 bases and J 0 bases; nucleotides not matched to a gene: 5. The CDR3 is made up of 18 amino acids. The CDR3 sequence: CATSETGTSGGYQETQYF. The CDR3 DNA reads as TGTGCCACCAGTGAGACCGGGACTAGCGGGGGGTACCAAGAGACCCAGTACTTC.

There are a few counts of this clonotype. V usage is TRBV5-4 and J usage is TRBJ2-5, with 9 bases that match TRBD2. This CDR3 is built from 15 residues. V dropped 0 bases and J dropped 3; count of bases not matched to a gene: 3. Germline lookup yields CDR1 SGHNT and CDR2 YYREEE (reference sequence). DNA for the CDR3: TGTGCCAGCAGCTTGGAGGTAGCGGGAGAAGAGACCCAGTACTTC. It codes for CASSLEVAGEETQYF.

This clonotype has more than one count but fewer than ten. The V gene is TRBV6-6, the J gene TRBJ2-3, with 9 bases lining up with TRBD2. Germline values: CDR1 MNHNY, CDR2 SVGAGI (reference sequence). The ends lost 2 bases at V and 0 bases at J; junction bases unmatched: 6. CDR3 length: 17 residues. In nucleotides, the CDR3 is TGTGCCAGCAGTTACCAATTAGCGGGGGTGAGCACAGATACGCAGTATTTT. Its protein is CASSYQLAGVSTDTQYF.

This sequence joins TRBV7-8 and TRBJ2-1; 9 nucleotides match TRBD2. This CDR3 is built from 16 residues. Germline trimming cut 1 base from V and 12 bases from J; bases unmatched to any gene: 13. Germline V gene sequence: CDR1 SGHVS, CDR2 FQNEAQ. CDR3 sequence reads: CASSLDGLAGKGVQFF. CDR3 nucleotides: TGTGCCAGCAGCTTAGATGGGCTAGCGGGAAAGGGGGTGCAGTTCTTC.

The CDR3 reads CATSSLQGKYVRLFF. DNA for the CDR3: TGTGCCACCAGCAGCCTACAGGGGAAGTATGTCCGACTGTTTTTT. The chain has TRBV15 and TRBJ1-4, with 7 bases that match TRBD1. Trimming took 3 bases from V and 13 from J; bases not matched to a gene: 14. Germline values: CDR1 LNHNV, CDR2 YYDKDF (reference sequence). This CDR3 is 15 amino acids long.

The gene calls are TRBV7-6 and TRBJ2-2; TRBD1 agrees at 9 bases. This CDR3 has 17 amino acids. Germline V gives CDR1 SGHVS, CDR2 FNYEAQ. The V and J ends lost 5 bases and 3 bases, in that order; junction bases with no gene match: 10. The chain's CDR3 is CASSGPGQGRYTGELFF. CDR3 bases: TGTGCCAGCAGCGGACCGGGACAGGGTCGGTACACCGGGGAGCTGTTTTTT.

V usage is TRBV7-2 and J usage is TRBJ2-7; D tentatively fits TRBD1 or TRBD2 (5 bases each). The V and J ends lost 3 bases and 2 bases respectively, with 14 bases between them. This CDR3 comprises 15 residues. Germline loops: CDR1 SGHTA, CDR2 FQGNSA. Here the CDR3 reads CASSFSRDRTYEQYF. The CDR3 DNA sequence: TGTGCCAGCAGCTTTTCCCGGGACCGTACCTACGAGCAGTACTTC.

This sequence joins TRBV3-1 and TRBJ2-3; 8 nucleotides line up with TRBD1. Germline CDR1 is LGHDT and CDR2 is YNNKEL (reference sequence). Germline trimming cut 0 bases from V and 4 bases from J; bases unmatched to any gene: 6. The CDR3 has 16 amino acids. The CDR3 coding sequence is TGTGCCAGCAGCCAAGATCTGACAGGGGAAGCAGATACGCAGTATTTT. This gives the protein CASSQDLTGEADTQYF.

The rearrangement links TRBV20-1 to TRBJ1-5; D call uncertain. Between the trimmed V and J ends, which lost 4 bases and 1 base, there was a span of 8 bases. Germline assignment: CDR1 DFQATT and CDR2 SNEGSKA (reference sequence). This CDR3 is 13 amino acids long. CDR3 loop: CSANIFSNQPQHF. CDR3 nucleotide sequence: TGCAGTGCTAACATCTTCAGCAATCAGCCCCAGCATTTT.

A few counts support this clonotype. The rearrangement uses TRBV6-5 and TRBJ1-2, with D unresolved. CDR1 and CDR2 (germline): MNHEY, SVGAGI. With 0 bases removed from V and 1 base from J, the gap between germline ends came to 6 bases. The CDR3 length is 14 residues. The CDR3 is CASSYSGSNYGYTF. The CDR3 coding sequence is TGTGCCAGCAGTTACTCAGGTAGTAACTATGGCTACACCTTC.

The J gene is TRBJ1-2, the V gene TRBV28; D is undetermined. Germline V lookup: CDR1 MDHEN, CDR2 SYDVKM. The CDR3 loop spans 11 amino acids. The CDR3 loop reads CAADTNYGYTF. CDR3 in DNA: TGTGCTGCTGACACTAACTATGGCTACACCTTC.

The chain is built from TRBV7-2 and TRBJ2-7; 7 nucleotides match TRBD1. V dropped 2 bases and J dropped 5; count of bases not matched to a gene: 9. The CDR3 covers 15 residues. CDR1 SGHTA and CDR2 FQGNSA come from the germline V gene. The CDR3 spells CASSLSGTAPHEQYF. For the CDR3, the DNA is TGTGCCAGCAGCTTATCCGGGACAGCCCCTCACGAGCAGTACTTC.

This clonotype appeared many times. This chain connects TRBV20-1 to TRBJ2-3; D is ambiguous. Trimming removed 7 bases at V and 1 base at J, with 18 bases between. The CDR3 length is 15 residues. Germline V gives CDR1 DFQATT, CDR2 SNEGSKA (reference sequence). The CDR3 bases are TGCAGTGTGAGGCCGGGCGGAGCACGCACAGATACGCAGTATTTT. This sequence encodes CSVRPGGARTDTQYF.